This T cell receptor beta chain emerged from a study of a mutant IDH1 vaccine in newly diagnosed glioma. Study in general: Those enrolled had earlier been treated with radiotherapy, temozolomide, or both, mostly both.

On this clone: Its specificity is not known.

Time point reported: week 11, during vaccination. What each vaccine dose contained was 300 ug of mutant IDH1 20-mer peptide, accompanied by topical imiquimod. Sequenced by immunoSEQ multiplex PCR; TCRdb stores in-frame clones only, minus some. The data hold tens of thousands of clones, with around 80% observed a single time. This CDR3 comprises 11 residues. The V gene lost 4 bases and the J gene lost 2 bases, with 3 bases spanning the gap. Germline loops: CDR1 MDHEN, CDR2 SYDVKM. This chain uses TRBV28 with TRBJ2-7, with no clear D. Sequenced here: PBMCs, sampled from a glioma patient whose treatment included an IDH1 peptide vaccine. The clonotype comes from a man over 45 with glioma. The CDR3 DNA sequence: TGTGCCAGCAGTTCAACCTACGAGCAGTACTTC. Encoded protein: CASSSTYEQYF.